The 19 T cell receptor beta chains below come from one sample, sequenced in a study of CD8 T cells in ankylosing spondylitis. Via MiXCR, TCRdb re-called the 5' RACE reads, giving one row per CDR3 protein. The sample lists about 160,000 distinct CDR3 sequences, 44% occurring once. The sequenced sample was synovial fluid, either unsorted or a sorted T cell fraction (not recorded which). The receptor set was obtained from a male donor with ankylosing spondylitis.

A few counts support this clonotype. This chain joins TRBV7-9 and TRBJ1-6, with D perhaps matching TRBD1 (6 bases). This CDR3 has 14 residues. Looked up from germline, CDR1 is SEHNR and CDR2 is FQNEAQ (reference sequence). Trimming removed 2 bases from V and 8 bases from J, with 10 bases in between. Here the CDR3 reads CASSLRGGDSPLHF. The CDR3 region has the DNA TGTGCCAGCAGCTTACGAGGGGGGGATTCACCCCTCCACTTT.

The J gene is TRBJ2-3, the V gene TRBV20-1, with 12 bases identical to TRBD2. In germline, CDR1 is DFQATT, CDR2 SNEGSKA (reference sequence). This CDR3 spans 16 amino acids. V trimming: 3 bases; J trimming: 6 bases; junction bases outside the gene matches: 10. The CDR3 DNA reads as TGCAGTGCTAGGTTCCTAGCGGGGGGGCAGGTGGATACGCAGTATTTT. Translation: CSARFLAGGQVDTQYF.

The CDR3 nucleotides read TGCAGTGCCCCCCCCGGACTAGCGGGATCGGGGCAGTACTTC. This gives the protein CSAPPGLAGSGQYF. The rearrangement links TRBV20-1 to TRBJ2-7; TRBD2 agrees at 12 bases. In germline, CDR1 is DFQATT, CDR2 SNEGSKA (reference sequence). The CDR3 is 14 amino acids. V lost 6 bases and J lost 9; bases outside the gene matches: 12.

The chain uses TRBV20-1 and TRBJ2-4, with D possibly being TRBD2 (6 bases). Per the germline V gene, CDR1 is DFQATT and CDR2 is SNEGSKA (reference sequence). The CDR3 covers 13 residues. V was pared by 7 bases and J by 0 bases, with 10 bases between. The CDR3 coding sequence is TGCAGTGGCGGGGTATTAGCCAAAAACATTCAGTACTTC. Amino acids: CSGGVLAKNIQYF.

The DNA for the CDR3 is TGCGCCAGCAGATTGACTAGCGGGAGCGGAAGTGAGACCCAGTACTTC. Residues: CASRLTSGSGSETQYF. The chain recombines TRBV10-2 with TRBJ2-5; TRBD2 agrees at 12 bases. CDR3 length equals 16 residues. Looked up from germline, CDR1 is WSHSY and CDR2 is SAAADI. V gave up 6 bases and J gave up 5 bases; unmatched junction bases: 10.

The chain is built from TRBV7-9 and TRBJ2-1; 7 bases line up with TRBD1. The V segment lost 5 bases and the J segment 10 bases; nucleotides outside the gene matches: 8. The CDR3 length is 13 residues. Germline V gives CDR1 SEHNR, CDR2 FQNEAQ (reference sequence). The CDR3 bases are TGTGCCAGCAGCGGACAGGTATCTGGAGAGCAGTTCTTC. It specifies CASSGQVSGEQFF.

The J gene is TRBJ1-2, the V gene TRBV4-3; D gene ambiguous. V lost 1 base, J lost 6 bases, and 15 bases lay in between. Germline values: CDR1 LGHNA, CDR2 YSLEER. There are 15 residues in the CDR3. The CDR3 DNA sequence: TGCGCCAGCAGCCAAGGTGACCATCCTCTCAATGGCTACACCTTC. It encodes CASSQGDHPLNGYTF.

The chain combines TRBV5-1 with TRBJ2-1; D is perhaps TRBD2 (5 bases). CDR1 is SGHRS, CDR2 YFSETQ, per germline. With 2 bases removed from V and 6 bases from J, the gap between germline ends came to 6 bases. The CDR3 runs 12 residues. CDR3 residues: CASSFGLNEQFF. The CDR3, as DNA: TGCGCCAGCAGCTTTGGACTCAATGAGCAGTTCTTC.

This clonotype was picked up one time. V and J are TRBV11-2 and TRBJ1-1; D uncertain. The length of the CDR3 is 15 residues. V was pared by 0 bases and J by 0 bases, with 8 bases between. CDR1 and CDR2 from the germline V gene are SGHAT and FQNNGV. The CDR3 loop reads CASSLDQGLNTEAFF. The CDR3 coding sequence is TGTGCCAGCAGCTTAGATCAAGGGCTGAACACTGAAGCTTTCTTT.

In nucleotides, the CDR3 is TGTGCCAGCAGCTTAGTGGGCAGGGAACTCCAAGAGACCCAGTACTTC. Its translation is CASSLVGRELQETQYF. The rearrangement uses TRBV7-9 and TRBJ2-5; D possibly corresponds to TRBD1 (5 bases). This CDR3 has 16 residues. V was clipped by 1 base and J by 1 base, with 13 bases between them. Germline-derived CDR1 and CDR2 are SEHNR and FQNEAQ (reference sequence). Looking up the rest from reference TRBV7-9 and TRBJ2-5 gives the full variable domain: DTGVSQNPRHKITKRGQNVTFRCDPISEHNRLYWYRQTLGQGPEFLTYFQNEAQLEKSRLLSDRFSAERPKGSFSTLEIQRTEQGDSAMYLCASSLVGRELQETQYFGPGTRLLVL.

This clonotype was seen a single time. Here the CDR3 reads CASSVGGRSYEQYF. CDR3 nucleotide sequence: TGTGCCAGCAGCGTCGGGGGGAGGTCCTACGAGCAGTACTTC. The J gene is TRBJ2-7, the V gene TRBV9; TRBD2 matches 7 bases. The germline CDR1 and CDR2 sequences are SGDLS and YYNGEE. The CDR3 spans 14 residues. Losses at the gene ends were 2 bases for V and 1 base for J; bases not matched to a gene: 3.

This rearrangement joins TRBV10-3 to TRBJ2-1; 8 nucleotides agree with TRBD2. With 7 bases clipped from V and 1 base from J, the junction kept 6 bases outside the gene matches. The CDR3 has 15 residues. Germline V gives CDR1 ENHRY, CDR2 SYGVKD. CDR3 nucleotide sequence: TGTGCCATCAACGGACTAGCTGATTCCTACAATGAGCAGTTCTTC. Residues: CAINGLADSYNEQFF.

V is TRBV29-1 and J is TRBJ1-3; D gene unclear. The germline CDR1 and CDR2 sequences are SQVTM and ANQGSEA. V was clipped by 5 bases and J by 0 bases, with 8 bases between them. The CDR3 loop spans 13 amino acids. CDR3 nucleotide sequence: TGCAGCGTTCATTCGGGCTCTGGAAACACCATATATTTT. Translated: CSVHSGSGNTIYF.

The chain couples TRBV5-1 to TRBJ1-2; 11 bases map to TRBD1. Trimming removed 4 bases from V and 4 bases from J; junction bases left unmatched: 6. CDR1 and CDR2 from the germline V gene are SGHRS and YFSETQ. The CDR3 extends over 15 amino acids. The CDR3 region is CASSMDRGQSYGYTF. CDR3 DNA sequence: TGCGCCAGCAGCATGGACAGGGGGCAGAGCTATGGCTACACCTTC.

The V and J genes are TRBV3-1 and TRBJ1-2; no definite D call. The CDR3 is made up of 13 amino acids. Trimming removed 0 bases from V and 10 bases from J, with 12 bases in between. Germline V gene sequence: CDR1 LGHDT, CDR2 YNNKEL (reference sequence). The chain's CDR3 is CASSQEAGSFYTF. CDR3 nucleotide sequence: TGTGCCAGCAGCCAAGAGGCAGGCTCCTTCTACACCTTC.

The CDR3 nucleotides read TGTGCCAGCAGCCCCCGTAGGGGGGGACGCACTGAAGCTTTCTTT. This codes for CASSPRRGGRTEAFF. V is TRBV3-1 and J is TRBJ1-1, with D tentatively TRBD1 (6 bases). Germline V gene sequence: CDR1 LGHDT, CDR2 YNNKEL (reference sequence). Trimming cost V 4 bases and J 4 bases, with 16 bases left between them. The CDR3 covers 15 residues.

This clonotype came up a few times. This chain links TRBV12-3 or TRBV12-4 with TRBJ1-1; TRBD1 matches 9 bases. V trimming: 6 bases; J trimming: 5 bases; junction bases outside the gene matches: 10. The CDR3 totals 15 residues. The CDR3 reads CASSRPAGQGTEAFF. In DNA, the CDR3 is TGTGCCAGCAGCCGACCGGCCGGACAGGGGACTGAAGCTTTCTTT.

This chain connects TRBV29-1 to TRBJ1-3, with unresolved D. The V and J ends lost 7 bases and 1 base respectively, with 17 bases between them. CDR3 length equals 15 residues. Germline CDR1 and CDR2: SQVTM and ANQGSEA. The CDR3 nucleotides are TGCAGCGCTCCCCGTGCGTATTCTTCTGGAAACACCATATATTTT. This codes for CSAPRAYSSGNTIYF.

The V gene is TRBV12-3 or TRBV12-4, the J gene TRBJ1-6; no reliable D call. V lost 5 bases and J lost 6, with 20 bases in between. The CDR3 is 17 amino acids. The CDR3 DNA reads TGTGCCAGCAGTCGCATCCCCTCGCGAGGAACTAATTCACCCCTCCACTTT. It translates to CASSRIPSRGTNSPLHF.